The 19 T cell receptor beta chains listed next were all sequenced from one sample in a study of T-cell reconstitution after alpha-beta-depleted transplantation in children. Construction of the TCRbeta library involved unique molecular identifiers. TCRdb re-called the PCR reads with MiXCR, one entry per CDR3 protein. The repertoire holds hundreds of thousands of distinct CDR3 sequences, with about 16% as singletons. The sample here was PBMCs, mostly from graft donor cells, taken 360 days after TCRalphabeta/CD19-depleted stem cell transplant. The receptors stem from a male patient aged 2 to 9 who had a stem cell transplant for acute lymphoblastic leukemia, so the T cells may come from the graft donor.

Comments on this clonotype: A much larger clone sits a single nucleotide away, making a read error possible. V usage is TRBV7-6 and J usage is TRBJ2-3; 9 nucleotides match TRBD2. The CDR3 consists of 15 residues. In germline, CDR1 is SGHVS, CDR2 FNYEAQ. The CDR3 DNA is TGTGCCAGCAGCGAAGAAGCGGGGGGCACAGATACGCGGTATTTT. It yields the protein CASSEEAGGTDTRYF.

This clonotype turned up a few times. V gene TRBV20-1 combines with J gene TRBJ1-5, with TRBD1 matching over 8 bases. Trimming cost V 4 bases and J 0 bases; bases outside gene matches: 5. The CDR3 contains 15 residues. Germline CDR1 reads DFQATT; CDR2 reads SNEGSKA (reference sequence). Here the CDR3 reads CSANRGGYSNQPQHF. The CDR3 bases are TGCAGTGCTAACAGGGGGGGATATAGCAATCAGCCCCAGCATTTT.

The chain joins TRBV6-5 to TRBJ2-7; a possible D gene is TRBD1 (6 bases). There are 18 residues in the CDR3. Trimming stripped 0 bases from V and 2 bases from J, with 20 bases between. CDR1 and CDR2 (germline): MNHEY, SVGAGI. CDR3 nucleotide sequence: TGTGCCAGCAGTTACTCGATTGTGGCGACAGGTTTAGCCTACGAGCAGTACTTC. Encoded protein: CASSYSIVATGLAYEQYF.

This clonotype has only a few counts. The chain uses TRBV5-6 and TRBJ2-5, with 10 bases that match TRBD2. The length of the CDR3 is 17 residues. Germline assignment: CDR1 SGHDT and CDR2 YYEEEE. Germline trimming cut 4 bases from V and 4 bases from J; bases unmatched to any gene: 13. The CDR3 protein is CASSPQNGAGGSETQYF. The CDR3 DNA reads as TGTGCCAGCAGCCCCCAGAACGGAGCGGGAGGGTCAGAGACCCAGTACTTC. The full variable domain, completed using reference TRBV5-6 and TRBJ2-5, is DAGVTQSPTHLIKTRGQQVTLRCSPKSGHDTVSWYQQALGQGPQFIFQYYEEEERQRGNFPDRFSGHQFPNYSSELNVNALLLGDSALYLCASSPQNGAGGSETQYFGPGTRLLVL.

This chain uses TRBV9 with TRBJ2-1; weak D call: TRBD1 (5 bases). Germline-derived CDR1 and CDR2 are SGDLS and YYNGEE. The CDR3 is 18 amino acids. Trimming removed 3 bases from V and 1 base from J, with 20 bases in between. The CDR3 region is CASSGAPLWGPSYNEQFF. The CDR3 DNA is TGTGCCAGCAGCGGGGCCCCCCTCTGGGGCCCTTCCTACAATGAGCAGTTCTTC.

Ten or more counts support this clonotype. The chain links TRBV2 to TRBJ2-7; D is unresolved. Trimming removed 3 bases at V and 4 bases at J, with 16 bases between. This CDR3 is 15 amino acids long. Germline assignment: CDR1 SNHLY and CDR2 FYNNEI. CDR3 amino acids: CASSDEETHSYEQYF. CDR3 nucleotides: TGTGCCAGCAGTGACGAGGAAACCCACTCTTACGAGCAGTACTTC.

This clonotype was counted at least ten times. This rearrangement joins TRBV21-1 to TRBJ2-7; no DNA check was done on the table's D call, TRBD2. TRBV21-1 is assigned pseudogene status. The CDR3 covers 19 residues. The CDR3 bases are TGTGCCAGCAGCAAAGGAGTGACTAGCGGGCATCCTCCGTCCTACGAGCAGTACTTC. It codes for CASSKGVTSGHPPSYEQYF.

This clonotype occurred a few times. The chain employs TRBV7-6 and TRBJ2-3; TRBD2 matches 13 bases. Trimming took 0 bases from V and 2 from J; bases not matched to a gene: 11. The CDR3 is made up of 20 amino acids. Germline CDR1 is SGHVS and CDR2 is FNYEAQ. The CDR3 DNA sequence: TGTGCCAGCAGCTTAGCGCAGGGACTAGCGGGGACTGGCATCACAGATACGCAGTATTTT. Protein sequence: CASSLAQGLAGTGITDTQYF.

The rearrangement joins TRBV7-8 to TRBJ2-3, with 14 nucleotides matching TRBD2. This CDR3 has 19 residues. V was clipped by 3 bases and J by 0 bases; unmatched bases: 8. CDR1 and CDR2 (germline): SGHVS, FQNEAQ. Here the CDR3 DNA reads TGTGCCAGCAGCTTGGGACTAGCGGGAGACGAAACTAGCACAGATACGCAGTATTTT. It codes for CASSLGLAGDETSTDTQYF.

This clonotype has only a few counts. The rearrangement joins TRBV4-2 to TRBJ2-1, with unresolved D. Trimming stripped 0 bases from V and 4 bases from J, with 10 bases between. Looked up from germline, CDR1 is LGHNA and CDR2 is YNFKEQ. The CDR3 is 15 residues long. The CDR3 DNA reads as TGTGCCAGCAGCCAAGATGTAGGGCGGTACAATGAGCAGTTCTTC. Amino acid sequence: CASSQDVGRYNEQFF.

J is TRBJ2-1 and V is TRBV15, with TRBD2 matching 14 bases. Trimming took 5 bases from V and 7 from J; bases not matched to a gene: 4. Per the germline V gene, CDR1 is LNHNV and CDR2 is YYDKDF (reference sequence). CDR3 size: 15 residues. CDR3 nucleotides: TGTGCCACCAGCTTGGGGACTAGCGGGAGAAATGAGCAGTTCTTC. It yields the protein CATSLGTSGRNEQFF. Combining the CDR3 with reference TRBV15 and TRBJ2-1 gives the whole variable domain DAMVIQNPRYQVTQFGKPVTLSCSQTLNHNVMYWYQQKSSQAPKLLFHYYDKDFNNEADTPDNFQSRRPNTSFCFLDIRSPGLGDTAMYLCATSLGTSGRNEQFFGPGTRLTVL.

The table lists this clonotype with a few counts. The chain links TRBV4-3 to TRBJ2-1; TRBD1 aligns across 8 bases. CDR3 length equals 17 residues. Germline CDR1 and CDR2: LGHNA and YSLEER. J gave up 3 bases and V 1 base, and 8 bases lay outside the gene matches. In nucleotides, the CDR3 is TGCGCCAGCAGCCAAGGGGGGGACAGGAGGGGCTACAATGAGCAGTTCTTC. Translating it yields CASSQGGDRRGYNEQFF.

This chain connects TRBV13 to TRBJ2-7, with 7 bases fitting TRBD2. The germline CDR1 and CDR2 sequences are PRHDT and FYEKMQ (reference sequence). This CDR3 spans 16 amino acids. V was clipped by 1 base and J by 4 bases; unmatched bases: 10. The CDR3 region has the DNA TGTGCCAGCAGCTTAGAAGGGCGCGGGGGTGGTTACGAGCAGTACTTC. This sequence encodes CASSLEGRGGGYEQYF.

The table lists this clonotype with many counts. The chain uses TRBV7-2 and TRBJ1-1; tentatively, D is TRBD1 (6 bases). Looked up from germline, CDR1 is SGHTA and CDR2 is FQGNSA. V shed 8 bases and J shed 2 bases, with 12 bases lying between them. This CDR3 is 13 amino acids long. This CDR3 is CASFRTVNTEAFF. CDR3 DNA sequence: TGTGCCAGCTTCCGGACAGTAAACACTGAAGCTTTCTTT.

The chain joins TRBV28 to TRBJ2-3; TRBD1 agrees at 9 bases. Germline V gene lookup returns CDR1 MDHEN and CDR2 SYDVKM. Germline trimming cut 7 bases from V and 4 bases from J; bases unmatched to any gene: 9. The CDR3 has 15 residues. CDR3 amino acids: CASTLGDRASDTQYF. The CDR3 DNA follows: TGTGCCAGCACCTTAGGGGACAGGGCATCAGATACGCAGTATTTT.

This chain joins TRBV13 and TRBJ2-1; D perhaps matches TRBD2 (5 bases). Germline CDR1 is PRHDT and CDR2 is FYEKMQ (reference sequence). The V gene lost 1 base and the J gene lost 9 bases, with 19 bases spanning the gap. CDR3 length: 16 amino acids. For the CDR3, the DNA is TGTGCCAGCAGCTTAGTCCCACGGGGTCGTGGTAGTGAGCAGTTCTTC. It yields the protein CASSLVPRGRGSEQFF.

This chain joins TRBV29-1 and TRBJ2-1; no reliable D call. V was shortened by 7 bases and J by 9 bases, with 16 bases between the two germline ends. The germline V gene has CDR1 SQVTM and CDR2 ANQGSEA. The CDR3 sequence is 12 residues long. CDR3 in amino acids: CSALDWRGEQFF. The CDR3, as DNA: TGCAGCGCCTTAGACTGGCGAGGTGAGCAGTTCTTC.

This clonotype showed up many times. V gene TRBV4-1 combines with J gene TRBJ2-2; 9 nucleotides align to TRBD2. The length of the CDR3 is 15 residues. V lost 5 bases and J lost 5; bases outside the gene matches: 6. From germline, CDR1 is MGHRA and CDR2 YSYEKL. The CDR3 loop reads CASSNLAGATGELFF. The CDR3 region has the DNA TGCGCCAGCAGCAACTTAGCGGGAGCAACCGGGGAGCTGTTTTTT.

The chain carries TRBV18 and TRBJ2-7; possibly TRBD1 for D (5 bases). Trimming left V 2 bases short and J 2 bases short, with 10 bases between. The CDR3 totals 14 residues. Germline V CDR1 and CDR2: KGHSH, LQKENI. The chain's CDR3 is CASSPKGSTYEQYF. The CDR3 DNA follows: TGTGCCAGCTCACCAAAGGGGTCCACCTACGAGCAGTACTTC.